This is a list of T cell receptor beta chains from one sample in a study of OX40 agonist ivuxolimab in advanced cancers. Profiling relied on immunoSEQ multiplex PCR, and the TCRdb table lists in-frame clones only, not all of them. The sample consists of about 120,000 clones, 80% to 95% of them appearing once. The sequencing used CD4+ or CD8+ T cells sorted from blood, collected in a trial of the OX40 agonist ivuxolimab. Receptor source: an adult with an advanced solid tumor such as melanoma, head and neck, liver or kidney cancer. The CDR3 runs from the conserved cysteine through the conserved F or W. Fields, in order: V gene, D gene, clone size, J gene, CDR3 length, CDR3 DNA, CDR3 protein. A D gene is named only where the DNA matches it firmly. Only part of the rows carry a size: once, few, many, or a class if the clone is expanded.

v_gene: TRBV5-1
d_gene: .
abundance: .
j_gene: TRBJ1-2
len: 13
CDR3nt: TGCGCCAGCACCCTAGTTGGCTCGCGAGGCTACACCTTC
CDR3aa: CASTLVGSRGYTF

v_gene: TRBV5-6
d_gene: .
abundance: .
j_gene: TRBJ1-2
len: 16
CDR3nt: TGTGCCAGCAGCCGGCGGGCGGCGGGTGCTAACTATGGCTACACCTTC
CDR3aa: CASSRRAAGANYGYTF

v_gene: TRBV6-6
d_gene: .
abundance: .
j_gene: TRBJ1-1
len: 11
CDR3nt: TGTGCCAGCAGTTACGGGCAGGGAGCTTTCTTT
CDR3aa: CASSYGQGAFF

v_gene: TRBV6-1
d_gene: .
abundance: once
j_gene: TRBJ1-2
len: 17
CDR3nt: TGTGCCAGCAGTGAATTACGATCGACAGGCCAGGGGTATGGCTACACCTTC
CDR3aa: CASSELRSTGQGYGYTF

v_gene: TRBV9
d_gene: .
abundance: once
j_gene: TRBJ2-2
len: 16
CDR3nt: TGTGCCAGCAGCCCCTGGAGGGGTTCCCAGACCGGGGAGCTGTTTTTT
CDR3aa: CASSPWRGSQTGELFF

v_gene: TRBV7-8
d_gene: .
abundance: .
j_gene: TRBJ1-2
len: 16
CDR3nt: TGTGCCAGCAGCTTAGAGCGGACAGCGCTCACCTATGGCTACACCTTC
CDR3aa: CASSLERTALTYGYTF

v_gene: TRBV7-2
d_gene: .
abundance: .
j_gene: TRBJ1-5
len: 14
CDR3nt: TGTGCCAGCAATTCATGGGGGGAGGATCAGCCCCAGCATTTT
CDR3aa: CASNSWGEDQPQHF

v_gene: TRBV6-4
d_gene: .
abundance: .
j_gene: TRBJ2-3
len: 17
CDR3nt: TGTGCCAGCAGTGAAAAACGACGGGAATGGTGCACAGATACGCAGTATTTT
CDR3aa: CASSEKRREWCTDTQYF

v_gene: TRBV5-8
d_gene: TRBD1
abundance: .
j_gene: TRBJ2-3
len: 14
CDR3nt: TGTGCCAGCAGCTCCGGGACAGGCACAGATACGCAGTATTTT
CDR3aa: CASSSGTGTDTQYF

v_gene: TRBV5-4
d_gene: TRBD2
abundance: .
j_gene: TRBJ2-7
len: 16
CDR3nt: TGTGCCAGCAGCCAGGGTAGCGGGAGCGTTTCCTACGAGCAGTACTTC
CDR3aa: CASSQGSGSVSYEQYF

v_gene: TRBV7-8
d_gene: .
abundance: once
j_gene: TRBJ1-1
len: 15
CDR3nt: TGTGCCAGCAGCTTTAGAGTAGGTGGGGGCGCTGAAGCTTTCTTT
CDR3aa: CASSFRVGGGAEAFF

v_gene: TRBV5-1
d_gene: .
abundance: .
j_gene: TRBJ2-3
len: 14
CDR3nt: TGCGCCAGCAGCGCGGACGGACAGCCAGATACGCAGTATTTT
CDR3aa: CASSADGQPDTQYF

v_gene: TRBV7-2
d_gene: TRBD1
abundance: .
j_gene: TRBJ2-2
len: 17
CDR3nt: TGTGCCAGCAGCTTAAAGTCTTGGACAGGGTTGGGCGGGGAGCTGTTTTTT
CDR3aa: CASSLKSWTGLGGELFF

v_gene: TRBV27
d_gene: .
abundance: .
j_gene: TRBJ1-2
len: 12
CDR3nt: TGTGCCAGCAGTTCGGTTGGCTATGGCTACACCTTC
CDR3aa: CASSSVGYGYTF

v_gene: TRBV5-1
d_gene: .
abundance: .
j_gene: TRBJ1-4
len: 17
CDR3nt: TGCGCCAGCAGCAGCGGGACACCCCAGGCAACTAATGAAAAACTGTTTTTT
CDR3aa: CASSSGTPQATNEKLFF

v_gene: TRBV4-2
d_gene: .
abundance: .
j_gene: TRBJ2-1
len: 17
CDR3nt: TGTGCCAGCAGCCAAGATCCCCCTTCCAGCTCCTACAATGAGCAGTTCTTC
CDR3aa: CASSQDPPSSSYNEQFF

v_gene: TRBV15
d_gene: .
abundance: .
j_gene: TRBJ1-2
len: 15
CDR3nt: TGTGCCACCAGCAGACCTCCCCCAGGAGCCTATGGCTACACCTTC
CDR3aa: CATSRPPPGAYGYTF

v_gene: TRBV9
d_gene: .
abundance: .
j_gene: TRBJ1-4
len: 14
CDR3nt: TGTGCCAGCAGCGCCGACGGACAGAGAGAAAAACTGTTTTTT
CDR3aa: CASSADGQREKLFF

v_gene: TRBV5-1
d_gene: TRBD2
abundance: .
j_gene: TRBJ2-3
len: 15
CDR3nt: TGCGCCAGCAGCGGAGCGGGGGCCCTCACATATACGCAGTATTTT
CDR3aa: CASSGAGALTYTQYF

v_gene: TRBV27
d_gene: TRBD2
abundance: .
j_gene: TRBJ2-2
len: 16
CDR3nt: TGTGCCAGCAGTAAACTAGCGGGAGGAAAGGCCGGGGAGCTGTTTTTT
CDR3aa: CASSKLAGGKAGELFF

v_gene: TRBV4-1
d_gene: .
abundance: .
j_gene: TRBJ1-2
len: 15
CDR3nt: TGCGCCAGCAGCCAAGATCTAGCAGGGAACTATGGCTACACCTTC
CDR3aa: CASSQDLAGNYGYTF

v_gene: TRBV19
d_gene: TRBD2
abundance: .
j_gene: TRBJ2-3
len: 18
CDR3nt: TGTGCCAGTAGTAGCCGAGGACTAGCGGGGGAGGGGACAGATACGCAGTATTTT
CDR3aa: CASSSRGLAGEGTDTQYF